The source of this TCR beta chain is a study of CD8 T cells in Susac syndrome. CD8+ and CD4+ T cells from blood underwent TCR beta sequencing, which was carried out in a high-throughput format. CD8+ and CD4+ T cells were negatively isolated; TEMRA cells were FACS-enriched. Random hexamers were used to reverse transcribe the RNA input (about 0.45 to 1 ug). Multiplex immunoSEQ PCR targeted 54 Vbeta and 13 Jbeta TCR beta segments. Each CDR3 protein gets one entry after TCRdb re-called the immunoSEQ multiplex PCR reads with MiXCR. The sample holds some 120,000 distinct CDR3 sequences; approximately 94% are singletons and the top ten take approximately 0.13%. This CDR3 region has 15 residues. Germline CDR1 DFQATT, CDR2 SNEGSKA (reference sequence). Trimming removed 0 bases from V and 4 bases from J, with 13 bases in between.

The J gene is TRBJ1-5, the V gene TRBV20-1; possible D gene TRBD1, 6 bases. The source of this sequence is a human donor with multiple sclerosis. The sequenced sample was CD4+ T cells from PBMCs. CDR3 in amino acids: CSARDAGAGNQPQHF. As DNA, the CDR3 is TGCAGTGCTAGAGACGCAGGGGCGGGGAATCAGCCCCAGCATTTT.